The sequence of this TCR beta chain was determined in a study of T cell responses to AZD1222 COVID-19 vaccine. Clones were sequenced by immunoSEQ multiplex PCR, and TCRdb holds only the in-frame ones, with some missing. The sample carries around 140,000 clones, 65% to 90% recorded once. Germline V gene data show CDR1 as SGHNT and CDR2 as YYREEE (reference sequence). CDR3 size: 13 residues. The ends were cut back, 1 base at V and 6 bases at J, with 9 bases in the middle. The receptor was derived from an adult who received the MenACWY meningococcal vaccine as a control. The V call is TRBV5-4, the J call TRBJ2-3; no clear D gene. Here the sequenced sample was peripheral blood, taken 28 days after the second dose of the MenACWY control vaccine. As DNA, the CDR3 is TGTGCCAGCAGCTTGTACTCGTCCGATACGCAGTATTTT. Its protein product is CASSLYSSDTQYF.